This T cell receptor beta chain was identified during a study of glioma-infiltrating T cells (dated by TCRdb to the mid-2010s). About the full investigation: Sequencing of TCR alpha- and beta-chain repertoires was performed on glioma tissue, on non-neoplastic brain tissue, and on matched peripheral blood mononuclear cells. Three low-grade glioma patients, about eight primary glioblastoma patients and three non-glioma patients contributing non-neoplastic brain tissue were included in the paired cohort. To gauge divergence between tissue and blood T-cell populations, every tissue-infiltrating repertoire was compared against the peripheral blood repertoire from the same patient.

Including the terminal cysteine and phenylalanine, the CDR3 comprises 16 residues. Just the 48-base CDR3 DNA is kept, in frame starting at base 1. The germline V end is reduced by 5 bases and the J end by 8 bases; junction bases left unmatched: 10. CDR1 and CDR2 (MNHNS, SASEGT) derive from the germline V gene. The iRepertoire nested amplicon-rescue multiplex PCR (arm-PCR) platform was used to amplify TCR alpha and beta CDR3 regions from RNA. The input for one-step reverse transcription and amplification was roughly 100-450 ng of either tissue mRNA or PBMC total RNA. Following bead purification, Illumina adapters were added by a secondary multiplex PCR, and libraries between 200 and 400 bp were gel-purified. Internal 6-nucleotide barcodes were carried by the libraries and were used for demultiplexing. Libraries were sequenced on an Illumina MiSeq with 2x220 or 2x250 nucleotide paired-end reads. As for the authors' bioinformatics: Paired reads were merged using FLASH 1.2.11 and were aligned to the GRCh37 human genome using BWA-MEM, after which TRA and TRB reads were extracted. For V and J assignment, an IMGT-derived reference of cassette sequences and CDR3 motifs that included pseudogenes was used. Reads were translated in three frames, and productive CDR3s were defined as those with a C...FGXG motif and no stop codons. Unique combinations of V-J cassette pair and CDR3 amino acid sequence were defined as clonotypes. Reads were filtered by Hamming distance, with the threshold set by the sequence error rate of each sample in mapped regions. TCRdb itself trimmed the public reads at Q25 with fastp, ran MiXCR and retained productive beta chains. A single entry per CDR3 protein holds the most common genes and DNA from its merged rows. The V and J calls were determined by TCRdb, not by the authors. In all, the sample holds around 150,000 distinct CDR3 sequences, and roughly two fifths of those were seen once. The biggest ten clones account for roughly a fifth of the sample.

Turning to this clonotype: The specificity of this receptor is unknown. The record has no base qualities; no much larger clone is one base away.

Study-wide conclusions, independent of this receptor: Only a very small number of CDR3 sequences turned up in both tissue and blood, a result put down to high CDR3 diversity combined with limited sampling. Small numbers underpinned the group comparisons: about 8 glioblastoma patients, three low-grade glioma patients and three non-neoplastic patients. In non-neoplastic patients, VJ-independent divergence between tissue and blood fell below expectation, whereas in all gliomas, and especially in low-grade gliomas, the divergence rose above expectation.

The clonotype was recovered from a human donor with low-grade glioma or glioblastoma, undergoing nonglioma brain surgery, or in good health (not recorded which). The V and J segments used are TRBV6-1 and TRBJ2-1, with 12 central nucleotides matching TRBD2. The specimen was glioma tissue, nonneoplastic brain tissue, or PBMCs (not recorded which). The DNA sequence follows: TGTGCCAGCAGTCCTAGCGGGGGGGCGAGGTTCTATGAGCAGTTCTTC. This translates into CASSPSGGARFYEQFF.